This T cell receptor beta chain was recorded in a study of blood T cell repertoires in COVID-19. Sequencing was performed with immunoSEQ multiplex PCR; in TCRdb, only in-frame clones are kept and a portion is missing. The sample includes some 85,000 clones, 89% seen only once; the top ten take 8% to 9.5%. The origin of this receptor is a man aged 45 to 65 with acute or convalescent COVID-19. Sequenced material: peripheral blood.

As DNA, the CDR3 is TGTGCCACCAGCAGAGATGAAGGGGGAAAACTGTTTTTT. Amino acid sequence: CATSRDEGGKLFF. The genes are TRBV15 and TRBJ1-4, with TRBD1 as a possible D gene (6 bases). The CDR3 totals 13 residues. In germline, CDR1 is LNHNV, CDR2 YYDKDF (reference sequence). The germline V and J ends were trimmed by 0 bases and 10 bases, with 9 bases remaining between them.